This is a list of T cell receptor beta chains from one sample in a study of beta chain features in type 1 diabetes. This table comes from immunoSEQ multiplex PCR, and its TCRdb copy is limited to in-frame clones, with some not included. The sample has around 150,000 clones, approximately 8.8% seen once. Sequenced sample: central memory CD4+ T cells from blood. The origin of the receptors is a woman in her 30s with type 1 diabetes. Each CDR3 is given with its conserved first and last residue. D genes are given only for firm matches. Some rows mark clone size as missing; the rest say once, few, many or name a class of expanded clone.

>-|TRBJ1-1|-|TRBV6-5
CASSYGLNMNTEAFF
TGTGCCAGCAGTTACGGGCTTAACATGAACACTGAAGCTTTCTTT
>TRBD1|TRBJ2-7|few|TRBV7-9
CASSYGQEDEQYF
TGTGCCAGCAGCTACGGACAGGAGGATGAGCAGTACTTC
>TRBD1|TRBJ2-7|few|TRBV30
CAWGGQGGYEQYF
TGTGCCTGGGGGGGACAGGGGGGCTACGAGCAGTACTTC
>TRBD2|TRBJ2-1|few|TRBV7-9
CASSLGLAVFSGDEQFF
TGTGCCAGCAGCTTAGGACTAGCGGTATTCAGCGGGGATGAGCAGTTCTTC
>TRBD2|TRBJ2-7|-|TRBV9
CASSVWDGRALEQYF
TGTGCCAGCAGCGTATGGGACGGGAGGGCCCTCGAGCAGTACTTC
>TRBD2|TRBJ2-3|few|TRBV7-3
CASSLMGGPTDTQYF
TGTGCCAGCAGCTTAATGGGAGGGCCCACAGATACGCAGTATTTT
>-|TRBJ1-5|-|TRBV4-1
CASRSVTGNQPQHF
TGCGCCAGCAGGAGTGTCACTGGCAATCAGCCCCAGCATTTT
>-|TRBJ1-1|-|TRBV5-4
CASSTRSSPNTEAFF
TGTGCCAGCAGCACCCGGTCGTCACCGAACACTGAAGCTTTCTTT
>-|TRBJ1-1|few|TRBV30
CAWSSLGSFNTEAFF
TGTGCCTGGAGTTCTCTAGGGAGTTTCAACACTGAAGCTTTCTTT
>-|TRBJ2-7|-|TRBV30
CAWTRGGYEQYF
TGTGCCTGGACGCGGGGCGGCTACGAGCAGTACTTC
>-|TRBJ2-7|few|TRBV29-1
CSVEDGNNRDRRSYEQYF
TGCAGCGTTGAAGATGGGAACAACAGGGACCGACGCTCCTACGAGCAGTACTTC
>-|TRBJ1-1|-|TRBV4-2
CASSPELGGRAFF
TGTGCCAGCAGCCCTGAACTTGGGGGGAGAGCTTTCTTT
>-|TRBJ1-2|few|TRBV20-1
CSAALEYGYTF
TGCAGTGCGGCCCTGGAGTACGGCTACACCTTC
>TRBD2|TRBJ2-3|few|TRBV11-2
CASSYFFTSGYTTDTQYF
TGTGCCAGCAGCTACTTCTTTACTAGCGGTTATACCACAGATACGCAGTATTTT
>TRBD1|TRBJ2-3|few|TRBV7-2
CASSLRQGARYF
TGTGCCAGCAGCTTAAGGCAGGGGGCGCGGTATTTT
>TRBD2|TRBJ2-5|few|TRBV19
CASSPPGRGEETQYF
TGTGCCAGTAGCCCTCCCGGGAGGGGCGAAGAGACCCAGTACTTC
>TRBD1|TRBJ1-2|-|TRBV7-2
CASSFRGQGDYGYTF
TGTGCCAGCAGCTTCCGAGGACAGGGCGACTATGGCTACACCTTC
>TRBD1|TRBJ2-7|few|TRBV19
CASRLTSAGQGIIYF
TGTGCCAGTCGCTTAACCAGCGCGGGACAGGGTATTATCTACTTC
>-|TRBJ2-1|few|TRBV30
CAWSVQSSALWEQFF
TGTGCCTGGAGTGTACAGTCTAGCGCCTTGTGGGAGCAGTTCTTC
>TRBD1|TRBJ1-2|-|TRBV27
CASSLYRGGNGYTF
TGTGCCAGCAGTTTATACAGGGGGGGGAATGGCTACACCTTC
>TRBD1|TRBJ1-5|-|TRBV28
CASRSRGQGTNQPQHF
TGTGCCAGCAGGTCCAGGGGACAGGGGACCAATCAGCCCCAGCATTTT
>-|TRBJ2-3|-|TRBV29-1
CSADRTGSDTQYF
TGCAGCGCAGACCGTACAGGGAGCGATACGCAGTATTTT
>-|TRBJ1-4|few|TRBV7-2
CASSLDQATGKLFF
TGTGCCAGCAGCTTAGACCAGGCCACCGGCAAACTGTTTTTT
>TRBD1|TRBJ1-4|-|TRBV5-1
CASSSLGTGQEKLFF
TGCGCCAGCAGTTCCCTCGGGACAGGACAAGAAAAACTGTTTTTT
>TRBD2|TRBJ2-7|-|TRBV25-1
CASSERLAGDEQYF
TGTGCCAGCAGTGAAAGACTAGCGGGAGACGAGCAGTACTTC
>TRBD1|TRBJ2-7|-|TRBV7-2
CASSLWAGGFREQYF
TGTGCCAGCAGCTTATGGGCAGGGGGCTTCCGCGAGCAGTACTTC
>-|TRBJ2-2|few|TRBV28
CASSLEFRELFF
TGTGCCAGCAGTTTAGAGTTCCGGGAGCTGTTTTTT
>-|TRBJ2-2|-|TRBV10-1
CASSERRGANTGELFF
TGCGCCAGCAGTGAGAGACGGGGAGCGAACACCGGGGAGCTGTTTTTT
>TRBD2|TRBJ2-7|-|TRBV18
CASSPQGLAGHEQYF
TGTGCCAGCTCACCACAAGGACTAGCGGGCCACGAGCAGTACTTC
>-|TRBJ1-1|-|TRBV16
CASSQRGGTEAFF
TGTGCCAGCAGCCAAAGGGGTGGCACTGAAGCTTTCTTT
>-|TRBJ1-4|few|TRBV29-1
CSAVEYNEKLFF
TGCAGCGCCGTCGAGTATAATGAAAAACTGTTTTTT
>-|TRBJ1-1|-|TRBV29-1
CSVVDSPGTEAFF
TGCAGCGTAGTGGACTCCCCGGGCACTGAAGCTTTCTTT
>-|TRBJ2-7|-|TRBV28
CASSPASTGINEQYF
TGTGCCAGCAGCCCTGCCTCAACAGGGATTAACGAGCAGTACTTC
>TRBD1|TRBJ2-5|few|TRBV5-1
CASREQGARETQYF
TGCGCCAGCAGAGAACAGGGGGCCAGGGAGACCCAGTACTTC
>TRBD2|TRBJ2-1|-|TRBV27
CASTSGLAGVGEQFF
TGTGCCAGCACATCGGGACTAGCGGGAGTGGGAGAGCAGTTCTTC
>TRBD2|TRBJ2-7|-|TRBV28
CASRKGGLALAEQYF
TGTGCCAGCAGGAAGGGGGGACTAGCGCTTGCCGAGCAGTACTTC
>-|TRBJ1-1|-|TRBV11-1
CASSHKRLNTEAFF
TGTGCCAGCAGCCATAAGAGGCTAAACACTGAAGCTTTCTTT
>TRBD1|TRBJ1-4|-|TRBV7-9
CASSFVDRGREKLFF
TGTGCCAGCAGCTTTGTGGACAGGGGGAGGGAAAAACTGTTTTTT
>TRBD1|TRBJ1-2|few|TRBV18
CASSPPMRQGEIYTF
TGTGCCAGCTCACCACCCATGAGACAGGGGGAAATCTACACCTTC
>-|TRBJ1-1|few|TRBV6-1
CASSNTGPTEAFF
TGTGCCAGCAGTAATACAGGGCCCACTGAAGCTTTCTTT
>TRBD1|TRBJ1-2|-|TRBV13
CASSLDRASYGYTF
TGTGCCAGCAGCCTGGACAGGGCGAGCTATGGCTACACCTTC
>TRBD2|TRBJ2-1|-|TRBV28
CASSSGSYYNEQFF
TGTGCCAGCAGTAGCGGGAGTTACTACAATGAGCAGTTCTTC
>-|TRBJ1-1|-|TRBV10-3
CAISEGGEAFF
TGTGCCATCAGTGAGGGAGGGGAAGCTTTCTTT
>-|TRBJ2-5|-|TRBV29-1
CSVDQEETQYF
TGCAGCGTTGATCAGGAAGAGACCCAGTACTTC
>-|TRBJ2-3|-|TRBV4-1
CASSQEFGAEGFIDTQYF
TGCGCCAGCAGCCAAGAATTCGGAGCGGAAGGGTTTATTGATACGCAGTATTTT
>TRBD1|TRBJ1-5|-|TRBV5-1
CASSFTGEPNQPQHF
TGCGCCAGCAGCTTCACAGGGGAACCCAATCAGCCCCAGCATTTT
>-|TRBJ1-1|once|TRBV6-5
CASSYSPAGNTEAFF
TGTGCCAGCAGTTACTCCCCCGCCGGTAACACTGAAGCTTTCTTT